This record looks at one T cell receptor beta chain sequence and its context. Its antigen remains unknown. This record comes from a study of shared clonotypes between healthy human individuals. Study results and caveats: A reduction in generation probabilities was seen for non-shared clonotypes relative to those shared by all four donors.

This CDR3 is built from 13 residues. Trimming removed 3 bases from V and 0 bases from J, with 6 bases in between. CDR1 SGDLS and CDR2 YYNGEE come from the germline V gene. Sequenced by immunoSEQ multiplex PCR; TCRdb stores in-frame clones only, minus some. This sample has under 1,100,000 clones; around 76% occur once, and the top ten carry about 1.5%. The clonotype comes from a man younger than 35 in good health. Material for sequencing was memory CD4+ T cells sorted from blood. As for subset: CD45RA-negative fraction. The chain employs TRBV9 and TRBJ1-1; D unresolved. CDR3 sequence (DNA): TGTGCCAGCAGCGCGAGTGTGAACACTGAAGCTTTCTTT. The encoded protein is CASSASVNTEAFF.